The present TCR beta chain was sequenced within a study of tumor-infiltrating lymphocytes in primary liver carcinoma. Total RNA (around 0.45 ug) served as template for TCR beta cDNA synthesis primed by a constant-region primer. Three nested multiplex PCR rounds, a slightly modified ARM-PCR, produced the libraries for TCR beta. In the first two PCR rounds, TRBV1-TRBV30 forward primers were paired with a C-beta reverse primer, and each round lasted roughly 9 cycles. TCRdb analysed the multiplex PCR reads with MiXCR anew, one entry per CDR3 protein. The sample yields more than 20,000 distinct CDR3 sequences, approximately 72% seen once. Taking about 18-31 mg of unsorted bulk tissue, the authors co-extracted RNA and DNA. The germline V gene has CDR1 LNHDA and CDR2 SQIVND (reference sequence). This CDR3 spans 13 amino acids. Concerning this clonotype itself: The target antigen is unknown. This may be a read error: a much more frequent sequence differs by one nucleotide.

Study observations and caveats: Significantly greater top-250-clone fractions characterized tumors relative to blood (p = 0.039).

The receptor was derived from a man aged 35 to 55 with primary liver carcinoma and hepatitis B virus infection. The sample consisted of liver tumor tissue from sampling region 1. Regarding subset: tumor region T1, superior pole. The J gene is TRBJ2-7, the V gene TRBV19; D unclear. The CDR3 loop is CAISIADPYEQYF. Written as DNA, the CDR3 is TGTGCCATTAGTATTGCGGATCCCTACGAGCAGTACTTC.